Below are 5 T cell receptor beta chains sequenced from a single sample in a study of blood T cell repertoires in COVID-19. Clones were sequenced by immunoSEQ multiplex PCR, and TCRdb holds only the in-frame ones, with some missing. The sample includes tens of thousands of clones, roughly 80% of them seen just once. Material: peripheral blood. The receptors were sampled from a human donor in a cohort sampled during active COVID-19.

The gene calls are TRBV6-2 or TRBV6-3 and TRBJ2-1; D call uncertain. This CDR3 is 13 amino acids long. Germline CDR1 is MNHEY and CDR2 is SVGEGT. V lost 2 bases, J lost 10 bases, and 12 bases lay in between. The CDR3 DNA follows: TGTGCCAGCAGTTACGAATCTGACGGGGAGCAGTTCTTC. The encoded protein is CASSYESDGEQFF.

The chain carries TRBV5-6 and TRBJ2-2; TRBD1 might be the D (7 bases). CDR3 length equals 15 residues. Germline V gene lookup returns CDR1 SGHDT and CDR2 YYEEEE. Between the trimmed V and J ends, which lost 4 bases and 5 bases, there was a span of 15 bases. In nucleotides, the CDR3 is TGTGCCAGCAGCCGGCAGGGGGGAATTACCGGGGAGCTGTTTTTT. Its translation: CASSRQGGITGELFF.

In this sample, this clone turned up a few times. The chain links TRBV5-1 to TRBJ2-7; 14 positions match TRBD2. Trimming cost V 0 bases and J 2 bases; bases outside gene matches: 4. This CDR3 contains 17 residues. Germline V gives CDR1 SGHRS, CDR2 YFSETQ. CDR3 in amino acids: CASSLGVGLAGAYEQYF. The CDR3 region has the DNA TGCGCCAGCAGCTTGGGAGTGGGACTAGCGGGAGCCTACGAGCAGTACTTC.

The V and J genes are TRBV7-9 and TRBJ2-1; D not certain. The CDR3 is 15 residues long. Trimming removed 1 base from V and 0 bases from J, with 7 bases in between. The V gene's germline CDR1 is SEHNR and CDR2 FQNEAQ (reference sequence). DNA of the CDR3: TGTGCCAGCAGCTTAGGACATAGCTCCTACAATGAGCAGTTCTTC. The encoded protein is CASSLGHSSYNEQFF.

The chain is built from TRBV2 and TRBJ2-3; D remains ambiguous. Trimming took off 8 bases at V and 2 bases at J, with 8 bases between the two ends. Germline CDR1 is SNHLY and CDR2 is FYNNEI. This CDR3 has 12 residues. CDR3 sequence (DNA): TGTGCCAGCGAACAGAACACAGATACGCAGTATTTT. It yields the protein CASEQNTDTQYF.